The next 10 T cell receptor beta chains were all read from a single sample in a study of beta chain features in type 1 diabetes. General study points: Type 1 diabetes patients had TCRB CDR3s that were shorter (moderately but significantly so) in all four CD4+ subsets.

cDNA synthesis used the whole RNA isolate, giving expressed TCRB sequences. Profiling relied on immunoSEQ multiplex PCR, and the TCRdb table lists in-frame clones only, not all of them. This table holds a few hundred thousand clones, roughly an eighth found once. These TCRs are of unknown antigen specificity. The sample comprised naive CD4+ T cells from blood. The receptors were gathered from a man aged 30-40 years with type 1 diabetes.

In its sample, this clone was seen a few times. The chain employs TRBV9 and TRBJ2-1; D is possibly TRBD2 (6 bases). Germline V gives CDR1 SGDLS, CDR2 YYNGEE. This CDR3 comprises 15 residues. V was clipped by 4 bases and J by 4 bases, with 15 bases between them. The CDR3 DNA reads TGTGCCAGCAGCAGTGGCGGGACGGGGTACAATGAGCAGTTCTTC. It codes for CASSSGGTGYNEQFF.

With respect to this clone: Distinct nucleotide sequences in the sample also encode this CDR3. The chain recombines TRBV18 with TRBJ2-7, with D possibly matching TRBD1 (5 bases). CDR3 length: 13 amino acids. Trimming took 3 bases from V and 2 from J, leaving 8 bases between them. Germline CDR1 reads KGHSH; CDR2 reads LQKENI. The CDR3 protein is CASSPPGTYEQYF. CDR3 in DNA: TGTGCCAGCTCACCGCCAGGGACCTACGAGCAGTACTTC.

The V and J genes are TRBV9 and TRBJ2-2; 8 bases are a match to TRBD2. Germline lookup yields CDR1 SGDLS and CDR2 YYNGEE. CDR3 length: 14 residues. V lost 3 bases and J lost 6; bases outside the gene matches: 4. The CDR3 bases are TGTGCCAGCAGCGCGAGGACTAGCCCCGGGGAGCTGTTTTTT. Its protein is CASSARTSPGELFF.

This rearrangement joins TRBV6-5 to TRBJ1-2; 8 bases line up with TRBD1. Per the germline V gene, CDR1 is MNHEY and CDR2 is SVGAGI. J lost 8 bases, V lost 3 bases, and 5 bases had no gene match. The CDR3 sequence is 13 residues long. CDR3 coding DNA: TGTGCCAGCAGTTATCAGGGGGCGAAAGGCTACACCTTC. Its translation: CASSYQGAKGYTF.

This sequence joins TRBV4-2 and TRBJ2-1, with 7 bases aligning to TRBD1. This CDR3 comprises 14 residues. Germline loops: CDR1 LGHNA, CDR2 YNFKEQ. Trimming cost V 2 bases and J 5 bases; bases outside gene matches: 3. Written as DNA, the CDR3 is TGTGCCAGCAGCCAATGGGACAGTGACAATGAGCAGTTCTTC. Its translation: CASSQWDSDNEQFF.

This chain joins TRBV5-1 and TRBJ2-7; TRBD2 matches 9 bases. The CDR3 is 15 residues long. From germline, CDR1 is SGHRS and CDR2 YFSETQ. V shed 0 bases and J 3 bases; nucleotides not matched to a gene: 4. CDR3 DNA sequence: TGCGCCAGCAGCTTGGGGCTAGCGGGAAACTACGAGCAGTACTTC. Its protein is CASSLGLAGNYEQYF.

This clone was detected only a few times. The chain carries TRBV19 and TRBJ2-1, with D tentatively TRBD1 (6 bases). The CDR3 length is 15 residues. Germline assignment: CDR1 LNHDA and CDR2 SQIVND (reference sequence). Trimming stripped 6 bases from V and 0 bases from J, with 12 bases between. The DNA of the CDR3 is TGTGCCAGTAGCCGAGCGGACAGCTCCTACAATGAGCAGTTCTTC. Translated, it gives CASSRADSSYNEQFF.

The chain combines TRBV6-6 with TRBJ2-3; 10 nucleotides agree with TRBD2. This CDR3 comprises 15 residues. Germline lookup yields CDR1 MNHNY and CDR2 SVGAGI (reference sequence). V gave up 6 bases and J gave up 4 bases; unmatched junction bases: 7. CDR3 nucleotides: TGTGCCAGCAGCCGTGCTGGGACTAGCGCAGATACGCAGTATTTT. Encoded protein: CASSRAGTSADTQYF.

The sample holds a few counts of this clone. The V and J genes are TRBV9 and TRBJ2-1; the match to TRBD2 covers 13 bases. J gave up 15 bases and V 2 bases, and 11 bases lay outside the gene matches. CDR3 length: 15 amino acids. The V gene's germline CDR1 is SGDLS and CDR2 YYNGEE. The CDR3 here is CASSVRAGTSGIPFF. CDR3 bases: TGTGCCAGCAGCGTCCGCGCCGGGACTAGCGGGATCCCGTTCTTC.

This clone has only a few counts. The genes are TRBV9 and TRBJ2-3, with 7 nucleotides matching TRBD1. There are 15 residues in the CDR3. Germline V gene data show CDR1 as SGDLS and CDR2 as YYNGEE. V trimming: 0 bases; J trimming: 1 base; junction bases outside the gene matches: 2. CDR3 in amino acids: CASSVEGARTDTQYF. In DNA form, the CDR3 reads TGTGCCAGCAGCGTAGAGGGGGCTCGCACAGATACGCAGTATTTT.